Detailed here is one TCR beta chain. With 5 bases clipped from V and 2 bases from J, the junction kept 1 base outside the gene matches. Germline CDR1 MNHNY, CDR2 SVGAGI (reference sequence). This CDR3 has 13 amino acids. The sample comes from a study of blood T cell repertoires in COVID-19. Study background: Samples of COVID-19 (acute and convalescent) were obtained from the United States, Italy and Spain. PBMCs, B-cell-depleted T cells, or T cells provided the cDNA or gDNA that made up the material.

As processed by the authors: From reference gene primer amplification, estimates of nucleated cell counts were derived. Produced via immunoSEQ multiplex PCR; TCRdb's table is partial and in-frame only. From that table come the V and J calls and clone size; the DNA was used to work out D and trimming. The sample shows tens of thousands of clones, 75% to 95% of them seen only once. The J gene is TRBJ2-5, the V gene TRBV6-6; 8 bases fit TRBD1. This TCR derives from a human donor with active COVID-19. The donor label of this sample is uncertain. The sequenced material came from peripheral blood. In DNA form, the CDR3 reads TGTGCCAGCAGTAACAGGGGGCAAGAGACCCAGTACTTC. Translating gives CASSNRGQETQYF.